This TCR beta chain was identified in a study of shared clonotypes between healthy human individuals. Across the study: Each donor had three CD4 naive, three CD4 memory, two CD8 naive and one CD8 memory plate. Points from the study as a whole: Naive subsets tended to show greater estimated richness than memory subsets.

The CDR3 spans 11 residues. V was pared by 3 bases and J by 6 bases, with 4 bases between. Germline CDR1 SGHNT, CDR2 YYREEE (reference sequence). The method was immunoSEQ multiplex PCR; TCRdb's version includes in-frame clones alone and lacks a portion of them. The sample yields about 650,000 clones, 95% to 96% seen once. Only CD45RO-negative cells positively selected for CCR7 counted as naive CD8 cells, so terminally differentiated effector memory CD45RA+ cells were excluded. The healthy adult donors were HIV-negative and reported no recent acute infections or vaccinations. About this clone itself: The antigen is unknown. This same CDR3 is encoded by further DNA sequences in the sample.

The J gene is TRBJ2-1, the V gene TRBV5-4; no clear D gene. This sequence was found in a woman aged 25 to 45 in good health. Sequencing was carried out using naive CD8+ T cells sorted from blood. The CDR3 nucleotides are TGTGCCAGCAGCTCTATCAATGAGCAGTTCTTC. Its translation is CASSSINEQFF.